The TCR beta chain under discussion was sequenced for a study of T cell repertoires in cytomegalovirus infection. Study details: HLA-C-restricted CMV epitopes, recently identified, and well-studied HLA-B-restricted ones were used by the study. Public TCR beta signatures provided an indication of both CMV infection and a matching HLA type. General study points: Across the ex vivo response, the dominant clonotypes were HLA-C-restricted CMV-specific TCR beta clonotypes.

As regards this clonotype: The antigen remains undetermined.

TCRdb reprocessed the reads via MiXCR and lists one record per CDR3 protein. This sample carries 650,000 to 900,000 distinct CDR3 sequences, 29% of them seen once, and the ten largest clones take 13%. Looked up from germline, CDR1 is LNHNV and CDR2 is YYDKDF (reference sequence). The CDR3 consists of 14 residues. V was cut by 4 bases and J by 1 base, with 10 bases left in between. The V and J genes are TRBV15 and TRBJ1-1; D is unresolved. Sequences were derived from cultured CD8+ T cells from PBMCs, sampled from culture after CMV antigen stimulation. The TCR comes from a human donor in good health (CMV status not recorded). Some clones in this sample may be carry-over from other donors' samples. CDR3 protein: CATSTRRRNTEAFF. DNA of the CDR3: TGTGCCACCAGCACACGACGGCGGAACACTGAAGCTTTCTTT.